A single sample is the source of the 17 T cell receptor beta chains below, sequenced in a study of follicular helper T cells after annual influenza vaccination (dated by TCRdb to 2017 to 2019). Libraries were made using the immunoSEQ multiplex PCR assay. The immuneACCESS repertoire file appears here via TCRdb, limited to in-frame rearrangements. These files lack a portion of the clones; in checked studies, under half of the deficit traces to unresolved V genes, and the cause of the others is not known. This sample gives about 11,000 clones in total; 70% to 80% of them show up just once. The ten largest clones add up to about 0.87% of the sample. The specimen was CXCR5- memory CD4+ T cells sorted from blood, collected 6 weeks after influenza vaccination. Interpreted using the paper, the cell subset or site label stands for: CXCR5- memory CD4 T cells. These receptors were taken from an adult who received the influenza vaccine.

The chain employs TRBV5-1 and TRBJ1-3, with 10 bases lining up with TRBD1. There are 15 residues in the CDR3. The V and J ends lost 4 bases and 4 bases, in that order; junction bases with no gene match: 5. Germline assignment: CDR1 SGHRS and CDR2 YFSETQ. The CDR3 bases are TGCGCCAGCAGCGTGGACAGGGGGGGCGGAAACACCATATATTTT. Its protein is CASSVDRGGGNTIYF.

This chain links TRBV6-5 with TRBJ2-3; 8 bases map to TRBD2. The CDR3 runs 15 residues. Per germline, CDR1 MNHEY and CDR2 SVGAGI. Trimming at V came to 0 bases and at J to 5 bases, leaving 4 bases not matched to a gene. The CDR3 DNA follows: TGTGCCAGCAGTTACTCTGCCAGCGGGGGAGATACGCAGTATTTT. Protein product: CASSYSASGGDTQYF.

The chain recombines TRBV19 with TRBJ2-2; D possibly uses TRBD1 or TRBD2 (5 bases each). The CDR3 sequence is 14 residues long. Per the germline V gene, CDR1 is LNHDA and CDR2 is SQIVND (reference sequence). V was cut by 10 bases and J by 3 bases, with 15 bases left in between. This CDR3 is CATKRQGDTGELFF. In DNA form, the CDR3 reads TGTGCCACCAAAAGGCAGGGAGACACCGGGGAGCTGTTTTTT.

The chain employs TRBV6-5 and TRBJ2-3; 8 bases fit TRBD1. Germline V gene sequence: CDR1 MNHEY, CDR2 SVGAGI. Unmatched junction bases numbered 10, after V lost 6 bases and J lost 8 bases. This CDR3 has 14 amino acids. In DNA, the CDR3 is TGTGCCAGCAGCGGACAGGGTGGAGTTGGTACGCAGTATTTT. Translated, it gives CASSGQGGVGTQYF.

The V call is TRBV5-1, the J call TRBJ2-5, with TRBD1 as a possible D gene (6 bases). Trimming took off 1 base at V and 5 bases at J, with 12 bases between the two ends. CDR3 length: 14 residues. CDR1 is SGHRS, CDR2 YFSETQ, per germline. The CDR3 DNA reads as TGCGCCAGCAGCTTGACAGGGTATTGGGAGACCCAGTACTTC. This gives the protein CASSLTGYWETQYF.

This clone was recorded once. The J gene is TRBJ2-3, the V gene TRBV11-3; D might be TRBD1 (7 bases). V was shortened by 2 bases and J by 2 bases, with 23 bases between the two germline ends. This CDR3 has 19 residues. Germline V gene lookup returns CDR1 SGHNT and CDR2 YENEEA. The CDR3 nucleotides are TGTGCCAGCAGCTTAACGTGGCGGGGTCAGACAGGGACCACAGATACGCAGTATTTT. This codes for CASSLTWRGQTGTTDTQYF.

The rearrangement links TRBV7-9 to TRBJ1-2, with 7 positions matching TRBD1. The V segment lost 3 bases and the J segment 4 bases; nucleotides outside the gene matches: 5. CDR3 size: 14 residues. Germline V gene data show CDR1 as SEHNR and CDR2 as FQNEAQ (reference sequence). Here the CDR3 reads CASSFAGGGYGYTF. The CDR3, as DNA: TGTGCCAGCAGCTTTGCAGGGGGTGGCTATGGCTACACCTTC. Full variable domain (remainder filled in from reference TRBV7-9 and TRBJ1-2): DTGVSQNPRHKITKRGQNVTFRCDPISEHNRLYWYRQTLGQGPEFLTYFQNEAQLEKSRLLSDRFSAERPKGSFSTLEIQRTEQGDSAMYLCASSFAGGGYGYTFGSGTRLTVV.

V and J are TRBV11-2 and TRBJ2-3; D is ambiguous. The ends were cut back, 5 bases at V and 0 bases at J, with 18 bases in the middle. The CDR3 length is 17 residues. CDR1 and CDR2 (germline): SGHAT, FQNNGV. The CDR3, as DNA: TGTGCCAGCAGCCACGCCGGTTGGTACTCTAGCACAGATACGCAGTATTTT. This codes for CASSHAGWYSSTDTQYF.

This clone showed up just a few times. This chain uses TRBV2 with TRBJ1-5, with a possible D match to TRBD1 (5 bases). CDR3 length equals 15 residues. Per germline, CDR1 SNHLY and CDR2 FYNNEI. V gave up 6 bases and J gave up 3 bases, with 15 bases separating them. The CDR3 spells CASSQEGQINQPQHF. CDR3 sequence (DNA): TGTGCCAGCAGCCAAGAGGGGCAGATCAATCAGCCCCAGCATTTT.

The chain is built from TRBV5-4 and TRBJ2-1; D is ambiguous. Trimming left V 4 bases short and J 5 bases short, with 7 bases between. CDR3 length: 12 amino acids. Per the germline V gene, CDR1 is SGHNT and CDR2 is YYREEE (reference sequence). This CDR3 is CASSRAHNEQFF. The DNA of the CDR3 is TGTGCCAGCAGCAGGGCCCACAATGAGCAGTTCTTC.

The V gene is TRBV11-3, the J gene TRBJ2-7; 7 bases map to TRBD1. CDR1 is SGHNT, CDR2 YENEEA, per germline. Trimming at V came to 4 bases and at J to 2 bases, leaving 5 bases not matched to a gene. The CDR3 runs to 14 residues. CDR3 coding DNA: TGTGCCAGCAGCTCGGGACAGAAAGCCTACGAGCAGTACTTC. Residues: CASSSGQKAYEQYF.

The chain links TRBV12-5 to TRBJ2-6, with no clear D. V was shortened by 8 bases and J by 0 bases, with 17 bases between the two germline ends. Germline V lookup: CDR1 LGHNT, CDR2 FRNRAP. The CDR3 length is 17 residues. CDR3 region: CASSKGGGLSGANVLTF. CDR3 in DNA: TGTGCTAGTTCTAAGGGTGGCGGCCTCTCTGGGGCCAACGTCCTGACTTTC.

The chain carries TRBV5-6 and TRBJ2-1; no reliable D call. There are 16 residues in the CDR3. Trimming left V 4 bases short and J 9 bases short, with 23 bases between. Germline CDR1 is SGHDT and CDR2 is YYEEEE. The CDR3 DNA reads TGTGCCAGCAGCCTCACTCAAGACTTCAGGCGCAGTGAGCAGTTCTTC. Its translation is CASSLTQDFRRSEQFF.

The chain carries TRBV30 and TRBJ1-5, with D possibly TRBD1 on 5 matching bases. Germline CDR1 reads GTSNPN; CDR2 reads SVGIG (reference sequence). Trimming cost V 0 bases and J 6 bases, with 9 bases left between them. The CDR3 sequence is 13 residues long. CDR3 loop: CAWSVVGVQPQHF. CDR3 nucleotide sequence: TGTGCCTGGAGTGTTGTAGGGGTTCAGCCCCAGCATTTT.

The DNA for the CDR3 is TGTGCCAGCAGCCCTAGGAGCGGGGGTTCCTACAATGAGCAGTTCTTC. It translates to CASSPRSGGSYNEQFF. This chain joins TRBV11-1 and TRBJ2-1, with 8 bases lining up with TRBD2. V gave up 5 bases and J gave up 1 base; unmatched junction bases: 7. Germline CDR1 and CDR2: SGHAT and FQDESV (reference sequence). The CDR3 is made up of 16 amino acids.

CDR3 nucleotide sequence: TGTGCCAGTAGCCCCGGACGAAACTCTGGAAACACCATATATTTT. It specifies CASSPGRNSGNTIYF. The chain recombines TRBV19 with TRBJ1-3; D unclear. Germline-derived CDR1 and CDR2 are LNHDA and SQIVND (reference sequence). V dropped 6 bases and J dropped 0 bases, with 12 bases sitting between them. The CDR3 covers 15 residues.

The chain links TRBV7-2 to TRBJ1-2; a weak D match, TRBD1 (6 bases). The CDR3 sequence is 12 residues long. CDR1 is SGHTA and CDR2 is FQGNSA in the germline V gene. Trimming removed 6 bases from V and 7 bases from J, with 12 bases in between. DNA for the CDR3: TGTGCCAGCAGACTCTACAGGGCTGGCTACACCTTC. This codes for CASRLYRAGYTF.